A selection of T cell receptor beta chains follows, all from one sample in a study of identical twins. From the 5' RACE reads, TCRdb called clonotypes with MiXCR, one entry per CDR3 protein. In the table there are 350,000 to 600,000 distinct CDR3 sequences, approximately 15% of which are singletons. This sample also belongs to another study, concerning yellow fever vaccine responses in identical twins.

The sample was CD4+ T cells sorted from blood. These receptors were obtained from a woman aged 18-29 years in good health. Each CDR3 is given with its conserved first and last residue. The order of the fields is V gene, clone size, D gene, J gene, CDR3 DNA, CDR3 protein. The D gene is left open where the match is weak. A clone size is listed for some rows: how often the clone was seen (once, few, many), or a class if it is expanded.

V: TRBV20-1
size: .
D: .
J: TRBJ2-3
DNA: TGCAGTGCTAGTAAGTTAGATGGGGCCCGCACAGATACGCAGTATTTT
CDR3: CSASKLDGARTDTQYF

V: TRBV12-3/TRBV12-4
size: .
D: TRBD1
J: TRBJ1-5
DNA: TGTGCCAGCAGCCTCGGGACAGGGGGCCAGAGTCAGCCCCAGCATTTT
CDR3: CASSLGTGGQSQPQHF

V: TRBV20-1
size: .
D: .
J: TRBJ1-6
DNA: TGCAGTGCTAGTGGTTGGGGCAATTCACCCCTCCACTTT
CDR3: CSASGWGNSPLHF

V: TRBV5-1
size: .
D: .
J: TRBJ2-7
DNA: TGCGCCAGCAGCTTGGCGGGATCCTACGAGCAGCACTTC
CDR3: CASSLAGSYEQHF

V: TRBV7-2
size: .
D: TRBD2
J: TRBJ2-1
DNA: TGTGCCAGCAGCCCAGCCGGAAGGACTAGCTCCTACAATGAGCAGTTCTTC
CDR3: CASSPAGRTSSYNEQFF

V: TRBV10-3
size: few
D: TRBD1
J: TRBJ2-1
DNA: TGTGCCATCAGGGGGGACAGCGCCTACAATGAGCAGTTCTTC
CDR3: CAIRGDSAYNEQFF

V: TRBV11-2
size: few
D: TRBD1
J: TRBJ2-1
DNA: TGTGCCAGCAGCTTACGCGACAGGGATCGCAATGAGCAGTTCTTC
CDR3: CASSLRDRDRNEQFF

V: TRBV5-6
size: few
D: TRBD2
J: TRBJ2-1
DNA: TGTGCCAGCAGCTTGGCCGGGAGGGACAATGAGCAGTTCTTC
CDR3: CASSLAGRDNEQFF

V: TRBV3-1
size: .
D: .
J: TRBJ2-7
DNA: TGTGCCAGCAGCCAAGATTGGGCCAGGGGCGACGACGAGCAGTACTTC
CDR3: CASSQDWARGDDEQYF

V: TRBV10-3
size: .
D: TRBD2
J: TRBJ2-1
DNA: TGTGCCATCGGGGGACTAGCGGGGGACAATGAGCAGTTCTTC
CDR3: CAIGGLAGDNEQFF

V: TRBV5-1
size: many
D: TRBD1
J: TRBJ1-2
DNA: TGCGCCACCGGGACAGGGAATGGCTACACCTTC
CDR3: CATGTGNGYTF

V: TRBV24-1
size: .
D: TRBD1
J: TRBJ2-3
DNA: TGTGCCACCAGTGATTCAGGACAGGCTCGGGGTACGCAGTATTTT
CDR3: CATSDSGQARGTQYF

V: TRBV7-9
size: .
D: TRBD2
J: TRBJ2-1
DNA: TGTGCCAGCAGCTCCGGGGGGCTAGCGGGAGTAAAGGATGAGCAGTTCTTC
CDR3: CASSSGGLAGVKDEQFF

V: TRBV7-2
size: few
D: .
J: TRBJ2-2
DNA: TGTGCCAGCAGCTTAGAGGACCCTGGGATGACCGGGGAGCTGTTTTTT
CDR3: CASSLEDPGMTGELFF

V: TRBV5-1
size: .
D: .
J: TRBJ1-1
DNA: TGCGCCAGCAGCTCCAGTTCCGGGGGCCTACTCATGAACACTGAAGCTTTCTTT
CDR3: CASSSSSGGLLMNTEAFF

V: TRBV20-1
size: .
D: TRBD1
J: TRBJ2-7
DNA: TGCAGTGCTAGAGACACGGGACAGTCCGCCTACGAGCAGTACTTC
CDR3: CSARDTGQSAYEQYF

V: TRBV12-3/TRBV12-4
size: few
D: .
J: TRBJ2-7
DNA: TGTGCCAGCAGTTTTAGCTCCCTGCGGGGATACGAGCAGTACTTC
CDR3: CASSFSSLRGYEQYF

V: TRBV7-2
size: .
D: .
J: TRBJ1-1
DNA: TGTGCCAGTTGTTGGACAGAAAACACTGAAGCTTTCTTT
CDR3: CASCWTENTEAFF

V: TRBV7-3
size: few
D: .
J: TRBJ2-2
DNA: TGTGCCAGCAGCCCCCCCGGAACCTCCGGGGAGCTGTTTTTT
CDR3: CASSPPGTSGELFF

V: TRBV5-1
size: .
D: TRBD2
J: TRBJ2-5
DNA: TGCGCCAGCAGCTTGGTTGGTAGCGGGACGGAGACCCAGTACTTC
CDR3: CASSLVGSGTETQYF

V: TRBV20-1
size: .
D: .
J: TRBJ2-2
DNA: TGCAGTGCCCGGAGCGGAGAGACCGGGGAGCTGTTTTTT
CDR3: CSARSGETGELFF

V: TRBV14
size: .
D: TRBD2
J: TRBJ2-2
DNA: TGTGCCAGCAGCCGCGTTGGGAGGGTCGCCGGGGAGCTGTTTTTT
CDR3: CASSRVGRVAGELFF

V: TRBV3-1
size: .
D: .
J: TRBJ2-7
DNA: TGTGCCAGCAGCCCAGGGGCAGGGGTTCCCTACGAGCAGTACTTC
CDR3: CASSPGAGVPYEQYF

V: TRBV12-3/TRBV12-4
size: many
D: .
J: TRBJ2-4
DNA: TGTGCCAGCACCTTAGTGGGGGGGGCGCCGGGAAACATTCAGTACTTC
CDR3: CASTLVGGAPGNIQYF

V: TRBV29-1
size: many
D: .
J: TRBJ2-3
DNA: TGCAGCGCATCCACTCAAACTAGCACAGATACGCAGTATTTT
CDR3: CSASTQTSTDTQYF

V: TRBV4-1
size: .
D: TRBD1
J: TRBJ2-2
DNA: TGCGCCAGCAGCCCCGACAGGGTAGGCACCGGGGAGCTGTTTTTT
CDR3: CASSPDRVGTGELFF

V: TRBV19
size: .
D: .
J: TRBJ2-3
DNA: TGTGCCAGTACAGGGAGGTCGCCAGATACGCAGTATTTT
CDR3: CASTGRSPDTQYF

V: TRBV9
size: .
D: TRBD2
J: TRBJ2-3
DNA: TGTGCCAGCAGCCCCCGGGAGGGAAACACAGATACGCAGTATTTT
CDR3: CASSPREGNTDTQYF

V: TRBV12-3/TRBV12-4
size: .
D: TRBD2
J: TRBJ2-7
DNA: TGTGCCAGCAGTTTGGCGCGGGGGTTCGAGCAGTACTTC
CDR3: CASSLARGFEQYF

V: TRBV20-1
size: few
D: .
J: TRBJ1-4
DNA: TGCAGTGCTAGAGCCTCAGGGGCCCTCGGTGAAAAACTGTTTTTT
CDR3: CSARASGALGEKLFF

V: TRBV12-3/TRBV12-4
size: many
D: TRBD2
J: TRBJ2-7
DNA: TGTGCCAGCAGTTTAAAGGCTAGCGGGGGCTCCGAGCAGTACTTC
CDR3: CASSLKASGGSEQYF

V: TRBV12-3/TRBV12-4
size: .
D: TRBD1
J: TRBJ1-5
DNA: TGTGCCAGCAGTCATACACAGGGGTATCAGCCCCAGCATTTT
CDR3: CASSHTQGYQPQHF

V: TRBV6-5
size: few
D: .
J: TRBJ1-1
DNA: TGTGCCAGCAGTTTCGGTAAATTTGGGAACACTGAAGCTTTCTTT
CDR3: CASSFGKFGNTEAFF

V: TRBV20-1
size: few
D: .
J: TRBJ1-1
DNA: TGCAGTGCTAGAACTGGTCCCACTGAAGCTTTCTTT
CDR3: CSARTGPTEAFF

V: TRBV12-3/TRBV12-4
size: .
D: .
J: TRBJ2-3
DNA: TGTGCCAGCAGTTTATTTGTAGGCCTCACAGATACGCAGTATTTT
CDR3: CASSLFVGLTDTQYF

V: TRBV3-1
size: few
D: .
J: TRBJ2-3
DNA: TGTGCCAGCAGCCTTGGATGGGCCATCACAGATACGCAGTATTTT
CDR3: CASSLGWAITDTQYF

V: TRBV4-3
size: many
D: TRBD2
J: TRBJ2-1
DNA: TGCGCCAGCAGCCAATCGACTAGCGGGTACAATGAGCAGTTCTTC
CDR3: CASSQSTSGYNEQFF

V: TRBV5-1
size: few
D: .
J: TRBJ1-1
DNA: TGCGCCAGCAGCTTGATGGCCGCCGGTTTGGACACTGAAGCTTTCTTT
CDR3: CASSLMAAGLDTEAFF

V: TRBV18
size: few
D: .
J: TRBJ2-7
DNA: TGTGCCAGCTCACCCCCTGGGAACAGCGGAATCTACGAGCAGTACTTC
CDR3: CASSPPGNSGIYEQYF

V: TRBV5-1
size: few
D: TRBD2
J: TRBJ2-3
DNA: TGCGCCAGCAGCTTGGCCCGGACTAGCAATACAGATACGCAGTATTTT
CDR3: CASSLARTSNTDTQYF

V: TRBV20-1
size: few
D: TRBD2
J: TRBJ2-1
DNA: TGCAGTGCTAGTCCACTAGCGGCAACCTACAATGAGCAGTTCTTC
CDR3: CSASPLAATYNEQFF

V: TRBV11-2
size: .
D: TRBD1
J: TRBJ2-2
DNA: TGTGCCAGCAGCCCTTCTCTGGCAGGGGGAGTTTCGAACACCGGGGAGCTGTTTTTT
CDR3: CASSPSLAGGVSNTGELFF

V: TRBV5-1
size: few
D: TRBD1
J: TRBJ1-4
DNA: TGCGCCAGCAGCCTCCGTGGGACAGGGGTCGAAAAACTGTTTTTT
CDR3: CASSLRGTGVEKLFF

V: TRBV7-2
size: .
D: .
J: TRBJ2-7
DNA: TGTGCCAGCACCATCGGACGGTCCTCCTACGAGCAGTACTTC
CDR3: CASTIGRSSYEQYF

V: TRBV15
size: few
D: .
J: TRBJ2-5
DNA: TGTGCCACCAGCAGAGATCATAGGGGGAGCCAGGACGAGACCCAGTACTTC
CDR3: CATSRDHRGSQDETQYF

V: TRBV29-1
size: .
D: TRBD1
J: TRBJ1-4
DNA: TGCAGCGTCCGGGACAGGGGTGAGGAAAAACTGTTTTTT
CDR3: CSVRDRGEEKLFF

V: TRBV4-1
size: .
D: TRBD2
J: TRBJ2-2
DNA: TGCGCCAGCAGCCAAGATTGGCGGGGGGTTCCGAACACCGGGGAGCTGTTTTTT
CDR3: CASSQDWRGVPNTGELFF

V: TRBV27
size: .
D: .
J: TRBJ2-5
DNA: TGTGCCAGCCCCCCAAGGCCCTCCCGGAAGACCCAGTACTTC
CDR3: CASPPRPSRKTQYF

V: TRBV2
size: few
D: .
J: TRBJ2-4
DNA: TGTGCCAGCAGTGAAGCCTCGGCCCGAGGGAACATTCAGTACTTC
CDR3: CASSEASARGNIQYF

V: TRBV5-1
size: .
D: TRBD2
J: TRBJ2-1
DNA: TGCGCCAGCAGCCCCGGGACTAGCGGGGGCACTGAGCAGTTCTTC
CDR3: CASSPGTSGGTEQFF